The rows below give T cell receptor beta chains drawn from one sample of a study of cytomegalovirus exposure and HLA in healthy donors. Data came from immunoSEQ multiplex PCR; TCRdb stores just in-frame clones and leaves some out. The sample has about 170,000 clones; roughly 76% are singletons. The sample comprised PBMCs. All receptors derive from a woman between 18 and 29 years old in good health and CMV-seropositive. Both conserved end residues are part of each CDR3. The D gene is left open where the match is weak. Rows may omit the clone size; those that give it use once, few, many or a size class.

CDR3 protein: CASSQDRRGSTNEKLFF
CDR3 DNA: TGCGCCAGCAGCCAAGATCGCCGCGGCTCAACTAATGAAAAACTGTTTTTT
J gene: TRBJ1-4
clone size: .
D gene: .
V gene: TRBV4-1

CDR3 protein: CASSDLAGVNEQFF
CDR3 DNA: TGCGCCAGCAGTGATTTAGCGGGGGTTAATGAGCAGTTCTTC
J gene: TRBJ2-1
clone size: .
D gene: TRBD2
V gene: TRBV10-2

CDR3 protein: CASSLRQGAGEKLFF
CDR3 DNA: TGCGCCAGCAGTCTCCGACAGGGGGCTGGTGAAAAACTGTTTTTT
J gene: TRBJ1-4
clone size: .
D gene: TRBD1
V gene: TRBV5-1

CDR3 protein: CSADRPMNTEAFF
CDR3 DNA: TGCAGCGCCGACAGGCCTATGAACACTGAAGCTTTCTTT
J gene: TRBJ1-1
clone size: .
D gene: .
V gene: TRBV29-1

CDR3 protein: CASSRDSTEAFF
CDR3 DNA: TGTGCCAGCAGCCGGGACAGCACTGAAGCTTTCTTT
J gene: TRBJ1-1
clone size: .
D gene: TRBD1
V gene: TRBV7-9

CDR3 protein: CASSSRQVGGYEQYF
CDR3 DNA: TGTGCCAGCAGTTCCCGTCAGGTAGGGGGCTACGAGCAGTACTTC
J gene: TRBJ2-7
clone size: few
D gene: .
V gene: TRBV13

CDR3 protein: CASSLAHGGLYNEQFF
CDR3 DNA: TGTGCCAGCAGCTTAGCTCACGGGGGTCTGTACAATGAGCAGTTCTTC
J gene: TRBJ2-1
clone size: .
D gene: .
V gene: TRBV7-9

CDR3 protein: CASSLWGELDNQPQHF
CDR3 DNA: TGTGCCAGCAGCTTGTGGGGGGAATTGGACAATCAGCCCCAGCATTTT
J gene: TRBJ1-5
clone size: .
D gene: .
V gene: TRBV5-4

CDR3 protein: CASSLGPGGPSDTQYF
CDR3 DNA: TGTGCCAGCAGCTTGGGTCCGGGGGGGCCCTCAGATACGCAGTATTTT
J gene: TRBJ2-3
clone size: .
D gene: TRBD2
V gene: TRBV5-6

CDR3 protein: CASSESTPGQWILMNTEAFF
CDR3 DNA: TGTGCCAGCAGTGAATCTACCCCGGGACAGTGGATTTTGATGAACACTGAAGCTTTCTTT
J gene: TRBJ1-1
clone size: .
D gene: TRBD1
V gene: TRBV6-1

CDR3 protein: CSVELSANSPLHF
CDR3 DNA: TGCAGCGTTGAATTGTCAGCGAATTCACCCCTCCACTTT
J gene: TRBJ1-6
clone size: .
D gene: .
V gene: TRBV29-1

CDR3 protein: CASSQGTVGSGNTIYF
CDR3 DNA: TGTGCCAGCAGCCAAGGGACAGTGGGTTCTGGAAACACCATATATTTT
J gene: TRBJ1-3
clone size: .
D gene: TRBD1
V gene: TRBV7-2

CDR3 protein: CASSVDRASPLHF
CDR3 DNA: TGTGCCAGCAGCGTGGACAGGGCGTCACCCCTCCACTTT
J gene: TRBJ1-6
clone size: .
D gene: TRBD1
V gene: TRBV7-9

CDR3 protein: CASSFDLSSDTQYF
CDR3 DNA: TGTGCCAGCAGCTTTGATTTGAGTTCGGATACGCAGTATTTT
J gene: TRBJ2-3
clone size: .
D gene: .
V gene: TRBV7-2

CDR3 protein: CASSLQGGHNEQFF
CDR3 DNA: TGTGCCAGCAGTTTACAGGGGGGCCACAATGAGCAGTTCTTC
J gene: TRBJ2-1
clone size: .
D gene: .
V gene: TRBV27

CDR3 protein: CASSQSGASTDTQYF
CDR3 DNA: TGTGCCAGCAGTCAAAGCGGTGCTAGCACAGATACGCAGTATTTT
J gene: TRBJ2-3
clone size: .
D gene: .
V gene: TRBV7-3

CDR3 protein: CASSLGGPGRQYF
CDR3 DNA: TGTGCCAGCAGTCTGGGGGGGCCCGGACGGCAGTACTTC
J gene: TRBJ2-7
clone size: .
D gene: .
V gene: TRBV6-5

CDR3 protein: CASSPPGGYEQYF
CDR3 DNA: TGTGCCAGCTCACCACCGGGGGGATACGAGCAGTACTTC
J gene: TRBJ2-7
clone size: .
D gene: .
V gene: TRBV18

CDR3 protein: CASSDSYEQYF
CDR3 DNA: TGCGCCAGCAGCGACAGCTACGAGCAGTACTTC
J gene: TRBJ2-7
clone size: .
D gene: .
V gene: TRBV5-1

CDR3 protein: CASSLETGGSYNEQFF
CDR3 DNA: TGTGCCAGCAGCTTAGAGACAGGGGGATCCTACAATGAGCAGTTCTTC
J gene: TRBJ2-1
clone size: .
D gene: TRBD1
V gene: TRBV7-8

CDR3 protein: CASSLRGQVYGYTF
CDR3 DNA: TGTGCCAGCAGCTTAAGGGGACAGGTCTATGGCTACACCTTC
J gene: TRBJ1-2
clone size: .
D gene: TRBD1
V gene: TRBV7-6

CDR3 protein: CASSFGGTGSYEQYF
CDR3 DNA: TGTGCCAGCAGTTTTGGCGGGACAGGGTCCTACGAGCAGTACTTC
J gene: TRBJ2-7
clone size: once
D gene: TRBD1
V gene: TRBV27

CDR3 protein: CASSEGRRWGTDTQYF
CDR3 DNA: TGCGCCAGCAGTGAGGGCCGGAGGTGGGGCACAGATACGCAGTATTTT
J gene: TRBJ2-3
clone size: .
D gene: .
V gene: TRBV10-1

CDR3 protein: CASSHYQRGGPQYF
CDR3 DNA: TGTGCCAGCAGCCACTACCAGAGGGGGGGCCCCCAGTACTTC
J gene: TRBJ2-7
clone size: .
D gene: .
V gene: TRBV16